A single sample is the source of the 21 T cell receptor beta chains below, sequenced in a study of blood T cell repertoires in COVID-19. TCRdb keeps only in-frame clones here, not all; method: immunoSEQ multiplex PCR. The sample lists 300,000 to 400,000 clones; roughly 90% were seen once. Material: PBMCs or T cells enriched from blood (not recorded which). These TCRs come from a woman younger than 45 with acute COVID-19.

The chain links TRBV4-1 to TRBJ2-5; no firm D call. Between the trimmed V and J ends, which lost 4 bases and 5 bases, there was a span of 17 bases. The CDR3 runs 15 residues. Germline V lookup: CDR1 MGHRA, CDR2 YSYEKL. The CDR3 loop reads CASSPGGHDGETQYF. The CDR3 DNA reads TGCGCCAGCAGCCCCGGCGGTCACGACGGGGAGACCCAGTACTTC.

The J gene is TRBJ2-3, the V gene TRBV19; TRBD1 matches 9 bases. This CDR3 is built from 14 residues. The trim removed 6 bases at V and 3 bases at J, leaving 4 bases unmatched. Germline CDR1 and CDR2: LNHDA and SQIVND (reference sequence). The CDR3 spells CASRDRGWTDTQYF. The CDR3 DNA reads TGTGCCAGTAGGGACAGGGGATGGACAGATACGCAGTATTTT.

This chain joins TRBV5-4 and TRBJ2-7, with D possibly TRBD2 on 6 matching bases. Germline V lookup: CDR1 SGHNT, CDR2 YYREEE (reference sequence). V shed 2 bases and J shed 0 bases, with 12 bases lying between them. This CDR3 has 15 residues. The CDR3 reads CASSFGTASSYEQYF. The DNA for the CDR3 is TGTGCCAGCAGCTTCGGGACTGCGAGCTCCTACGAGCAGTACTTC.

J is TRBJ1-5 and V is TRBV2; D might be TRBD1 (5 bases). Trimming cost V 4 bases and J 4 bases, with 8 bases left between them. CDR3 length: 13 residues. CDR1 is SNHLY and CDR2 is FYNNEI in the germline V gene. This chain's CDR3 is CASSVTANQPQHF. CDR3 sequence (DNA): TGTGCCAGCAGTGTGACAGCTAATCAGCCCCAGCATTTT.

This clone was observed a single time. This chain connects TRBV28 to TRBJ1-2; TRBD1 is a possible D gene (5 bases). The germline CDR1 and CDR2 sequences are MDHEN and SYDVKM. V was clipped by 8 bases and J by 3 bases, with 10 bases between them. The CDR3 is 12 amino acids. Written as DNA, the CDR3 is TGTGCCAGCGGGGCCTTCGACTATGGCTACACCTTC. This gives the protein CASGAFDYGYTF.

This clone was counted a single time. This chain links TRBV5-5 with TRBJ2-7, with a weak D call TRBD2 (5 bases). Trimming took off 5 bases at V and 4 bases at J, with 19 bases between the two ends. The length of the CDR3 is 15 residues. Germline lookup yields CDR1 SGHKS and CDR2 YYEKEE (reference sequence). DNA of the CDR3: TGTGCCAGCAGTCCAGGACGGACTGTAACATACGAGCAGTACTTC. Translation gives CASSPGRTVTYEQYF. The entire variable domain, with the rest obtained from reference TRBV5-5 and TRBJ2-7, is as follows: DAGVTQSPTHLIKTRGQQVTLRCSPISGHKSVSWYQQVLGQGPQFIFQYYEKEERGRGNFPDRFSARQFPNYSSELNVNALLLGDSALYLCASSPGRTVTYEQYFGPGTRLTVT.

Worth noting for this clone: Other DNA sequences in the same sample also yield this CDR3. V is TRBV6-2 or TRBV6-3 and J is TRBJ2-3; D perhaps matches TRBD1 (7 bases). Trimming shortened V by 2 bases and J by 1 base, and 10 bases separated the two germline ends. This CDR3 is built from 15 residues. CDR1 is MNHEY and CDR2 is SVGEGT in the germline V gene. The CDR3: CASSYGGGGTDTQYF. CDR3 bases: TGTGCCAGCAGTTACGGAGGGGGCGGCACAGATACGCAGTATTTT.

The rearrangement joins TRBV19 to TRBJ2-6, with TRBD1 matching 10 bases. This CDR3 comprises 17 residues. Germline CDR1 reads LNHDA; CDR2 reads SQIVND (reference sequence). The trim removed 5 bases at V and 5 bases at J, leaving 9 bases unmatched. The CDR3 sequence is CASSSTRQGARANVLTF. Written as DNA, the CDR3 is TGTGCCAGTAGTTCAACGAGACAGGGGGCGAGGGCCAACGTCCTGACTTTC. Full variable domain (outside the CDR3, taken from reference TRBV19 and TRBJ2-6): DGGITQSPKYLFRKEGQNVTLSCEQNLNHDAMYWYRQDPGQGLRLIYYSQIVNDFQKGDIAEGYSVSREKKESFPLTVTSAQKNPTAFYLCASSSTRQGARANVLTFGAGSRLTVL.

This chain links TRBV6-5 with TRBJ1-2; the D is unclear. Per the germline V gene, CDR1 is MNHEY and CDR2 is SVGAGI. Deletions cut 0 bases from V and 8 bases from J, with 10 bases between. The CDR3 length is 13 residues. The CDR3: CASSYSGGSGYTF. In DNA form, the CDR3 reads TGTGCCAGCAGTTACTCAGGAGGGAGCGGCTACACCTTC.

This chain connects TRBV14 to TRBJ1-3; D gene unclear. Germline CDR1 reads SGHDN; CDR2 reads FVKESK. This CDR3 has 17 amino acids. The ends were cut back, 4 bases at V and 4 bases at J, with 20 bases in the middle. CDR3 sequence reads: CASSPWSRDTSGNTIYF. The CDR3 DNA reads TGTGCCAGCAGCCCGTGGTCCCGGGATACCTCCGGAAACACCATATATTTT.

The CDR3 bases are TGTGCCTGGAGGATAAGGGGACAGCCCGGGGAGCTGTTTTTT. Its translation: CAWRIRGQPGELFF. This chain joins TRBV30 and TRBJ2-2; TRBD1 matches 7 bases. The J segment lost 6 bases and the V segment lost 3 bases, leaving 7 bases of the junction unmatched. The CDR3 totals 14 residues. Germline V gene lookup returns CDR1 GTSNPN and CDR2 SVGIG (reference sequence).

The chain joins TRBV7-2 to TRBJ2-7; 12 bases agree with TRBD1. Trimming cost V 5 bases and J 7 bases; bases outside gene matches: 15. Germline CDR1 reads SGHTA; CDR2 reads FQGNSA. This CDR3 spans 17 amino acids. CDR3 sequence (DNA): TGTGCCAGCAGCAATATCCAGGGGACAGGGGGCTACCGGGAGCAGTACTTC. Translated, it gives CASSNIQGTGGYREQYF.

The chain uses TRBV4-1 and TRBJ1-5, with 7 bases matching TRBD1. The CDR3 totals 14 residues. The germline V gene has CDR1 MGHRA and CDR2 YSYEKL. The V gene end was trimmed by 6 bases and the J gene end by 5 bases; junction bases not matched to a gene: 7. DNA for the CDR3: TGCGCCAGCAGTTACGGACAGGAGGATCAGCCCCAGCATTTT. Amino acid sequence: CASSYGQEDQPQHF.

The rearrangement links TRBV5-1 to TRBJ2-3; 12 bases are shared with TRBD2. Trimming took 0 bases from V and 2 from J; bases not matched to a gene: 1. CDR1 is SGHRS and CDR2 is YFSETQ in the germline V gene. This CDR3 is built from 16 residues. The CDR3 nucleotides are TGCGCCAGCAGCTTGGCTAGCGGGGGGGCCACAGATACGCAGTATTTT. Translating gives CASSLASGGATDTQYF. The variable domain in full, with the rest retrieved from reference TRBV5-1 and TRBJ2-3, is KAGVTQTPRYLIKTRGQQVTLSCSPISGHRSVSWYQQTPGQGLQFLFEYFSETQRNKGNFPGRFSGRQFSNSRSEMNVSTLELGDSALYLCASSLASGGATDTQYFGPGTRLTVL.

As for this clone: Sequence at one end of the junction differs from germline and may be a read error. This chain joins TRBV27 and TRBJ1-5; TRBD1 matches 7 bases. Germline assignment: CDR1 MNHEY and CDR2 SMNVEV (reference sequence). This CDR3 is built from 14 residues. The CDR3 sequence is CATSVRGYNQPQHF. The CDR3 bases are TGTGCCACCTCGGTCAGGGGGTACAATCAACCCCAGCATTTT.

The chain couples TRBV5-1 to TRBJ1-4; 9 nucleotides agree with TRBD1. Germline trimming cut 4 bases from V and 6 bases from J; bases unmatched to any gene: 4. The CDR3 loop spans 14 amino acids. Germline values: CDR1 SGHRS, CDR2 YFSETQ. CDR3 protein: CASSTWTGDEKLFF. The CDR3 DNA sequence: TGCGCCAGCAGCACATGGACAGGGGATGAAAAACTGTTTTTT. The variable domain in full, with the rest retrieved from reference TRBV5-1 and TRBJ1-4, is KAGVTQTPRYLIKTRGQQVTLSCSPISGHRSVSWYQQTPGQGLQFLFEYFSETQRNKGNFPGRFSGRQFSNSRSEMNVSTLELGDSALYLCASSTWTGDEKLFFGSGTQLSVL.

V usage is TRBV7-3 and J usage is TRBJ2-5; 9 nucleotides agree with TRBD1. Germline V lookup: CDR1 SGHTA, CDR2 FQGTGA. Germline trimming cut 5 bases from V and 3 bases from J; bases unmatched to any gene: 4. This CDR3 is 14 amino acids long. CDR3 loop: CASSPRQGEETQYF. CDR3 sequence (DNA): TGTGCCAGCAGCCCAAGACAGGGGGAAGAGACCCAGTACTTC.

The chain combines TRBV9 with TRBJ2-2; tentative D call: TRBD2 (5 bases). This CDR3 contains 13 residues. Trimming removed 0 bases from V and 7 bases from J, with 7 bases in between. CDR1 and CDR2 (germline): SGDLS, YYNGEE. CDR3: CASSVVGVGELFF. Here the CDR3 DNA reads TGTGCCAGCAGCGTAGTGGGAGTCGGGGAGCTGTTTTTT.

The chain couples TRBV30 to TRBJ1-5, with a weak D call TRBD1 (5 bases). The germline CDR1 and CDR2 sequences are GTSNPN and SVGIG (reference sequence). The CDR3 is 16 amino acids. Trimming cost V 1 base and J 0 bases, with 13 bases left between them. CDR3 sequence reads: CAWSEKGMDSNQPQHF. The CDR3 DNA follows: TGTGCCTGGAGTGAGAAGGGGATGGATAGCAATCAGCCCCAGCATTTT.

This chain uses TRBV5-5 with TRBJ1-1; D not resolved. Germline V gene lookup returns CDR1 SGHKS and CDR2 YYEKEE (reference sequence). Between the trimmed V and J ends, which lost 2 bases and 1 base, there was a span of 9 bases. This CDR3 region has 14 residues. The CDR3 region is CASSFWEANTEAFF. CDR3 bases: TGTGCCAGCAGCTTTTGGGAGGCGAACACTGAAGCTTTCTTT.

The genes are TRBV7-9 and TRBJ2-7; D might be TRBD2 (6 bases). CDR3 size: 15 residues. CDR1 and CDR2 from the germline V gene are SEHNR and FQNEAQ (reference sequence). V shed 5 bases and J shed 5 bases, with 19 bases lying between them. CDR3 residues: CASSTSTSVQNEQYF. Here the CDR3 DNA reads TGTGCCAGCAGCACATCGACTAGTGTCCAGAACGAGCAGTACTTC.